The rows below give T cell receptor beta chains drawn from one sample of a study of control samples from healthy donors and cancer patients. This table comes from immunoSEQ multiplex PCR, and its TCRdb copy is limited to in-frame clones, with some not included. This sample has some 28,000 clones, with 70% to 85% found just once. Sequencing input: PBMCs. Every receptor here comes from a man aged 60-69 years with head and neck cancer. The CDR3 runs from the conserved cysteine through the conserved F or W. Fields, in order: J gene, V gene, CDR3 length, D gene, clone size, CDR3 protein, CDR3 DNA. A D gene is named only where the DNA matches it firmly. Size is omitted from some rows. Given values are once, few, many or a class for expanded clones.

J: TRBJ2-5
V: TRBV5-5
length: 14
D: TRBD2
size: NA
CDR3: CASSRGLARETQYF
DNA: TGTGCCAGCAGCCGGGGACTAGCTCGAGAGACCCAGTACTTC

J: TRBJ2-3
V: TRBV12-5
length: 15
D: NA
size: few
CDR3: CASGLGREETDTQYF
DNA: TGTGCTAGTGGTTTGGGTCGAGAGGAAACAGATACGCAGTATTTT

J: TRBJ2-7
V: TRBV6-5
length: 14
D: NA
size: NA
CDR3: CASNPGTSSYEQYF
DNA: TGTGCCAGCAACCCGGGCACCAGCTCCTACGAGCAGTACTTC

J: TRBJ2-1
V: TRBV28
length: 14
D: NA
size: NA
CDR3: CASSPYIQDNEQFF
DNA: TGTGCCAGCAGTCCCTATATCCAAGACAATGAGCAGTTCTTC

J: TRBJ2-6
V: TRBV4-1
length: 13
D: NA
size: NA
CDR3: CASSPPGANVLTF
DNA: TGCGCCAGCAGCCCGCCTGGGGCCAACGTCCTGACTTTC

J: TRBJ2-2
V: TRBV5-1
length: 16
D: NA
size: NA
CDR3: CASRDGLRGHTGELFF
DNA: TGCGCCAGCAGGGACGGGTTAAGAGGACACACCGGGGAGCTGTTTTTT

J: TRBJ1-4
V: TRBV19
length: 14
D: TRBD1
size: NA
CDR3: CASKPTGYNEKLFF
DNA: TGTGCCAGTAAACCGACAGGGTATAATGAAAAACTGTTTTTT

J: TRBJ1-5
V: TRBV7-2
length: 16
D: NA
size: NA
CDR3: CASSLGTRGGSQPQHF
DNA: TGTGCCAGCAGCTTAGGCACTCGAGGGGGGAGTCAGCCCCAGCATTTT

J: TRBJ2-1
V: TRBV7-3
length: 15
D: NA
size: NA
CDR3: CASSLSTGVYNEQFF
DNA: TGTGCCAGCAGCTTATCCACGGGAGTGTACAATGAGCAGTTCTTC

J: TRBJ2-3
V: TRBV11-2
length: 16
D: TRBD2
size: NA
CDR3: CASRYGTSGATDTQYF
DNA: TGTGCCAGCAGATACGGGACTAGCGGGGCTACAGATACGCAGTATTTT

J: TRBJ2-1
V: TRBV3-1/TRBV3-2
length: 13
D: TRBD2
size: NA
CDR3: CASSQGGTSAQFF
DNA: TGTGCCAGCAGCCAGGGGGGGACTAGCGCGCAGTTCTTC

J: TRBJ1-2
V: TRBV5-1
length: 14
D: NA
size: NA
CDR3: CASSLDGANYGYTF
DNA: TGCGCCAGCAGCTTGGACGGAGCTAACTATGGCTACACCTTC

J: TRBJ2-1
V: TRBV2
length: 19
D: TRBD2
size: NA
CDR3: CAKADEREGEPTGINEQFF
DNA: TGTGCCAAAGCTGACGAGCGGGAGGGTGAGCCTACAGGGATCAATGAGCAGTTCTTC

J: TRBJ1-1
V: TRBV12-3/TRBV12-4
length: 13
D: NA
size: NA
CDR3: CASRFQMNTEAFF
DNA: TGTGCCAGCAGATTCCAGATGAACACTGAAGCTTTCTTT

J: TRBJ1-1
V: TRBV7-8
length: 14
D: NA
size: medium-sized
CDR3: CASSLEEGATEAFF
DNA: TGTGCCAGCAGCTTAGAGGAGGGTGCCACTGAAGCTTTCTTT

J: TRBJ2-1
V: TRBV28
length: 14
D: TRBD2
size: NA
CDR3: CASSLLADYNEQFF
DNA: TGTGCCAGCAGTTTACTAGCGGACTACAATGAGCAGTTCTTC

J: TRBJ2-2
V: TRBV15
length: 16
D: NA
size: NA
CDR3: CATSSQRQTNTGELFF
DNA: TGTGCCACCAGCAGTCAAAGGCAAACGAACACCGGGGAGCTGTTTTTT

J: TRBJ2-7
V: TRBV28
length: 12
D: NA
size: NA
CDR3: CASRSGTYEQYF
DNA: TGTGCCTCAAGGAGCGGGACATACGAGCAGTACTTC

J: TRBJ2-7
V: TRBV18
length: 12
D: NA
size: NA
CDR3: CASSPDSYEQYF
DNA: TGTGCCAGCTCACCGGACAGTTACGAGCAGTACTTC

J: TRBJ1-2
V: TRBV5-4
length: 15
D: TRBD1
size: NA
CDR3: CASSPGQGVHYGYTF
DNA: TGTGCCAGCAGCCCGGGACAGGGGGTACACTATGGCTACACCTTC